This is a list of T cell receptor beta chains from one sample in a study of blood T cell repertoires in COVID-19. TCRdb's table, derived via immunoSEQ multiplex PCR, lists solely in-frame clones and lacks some. This table holds 200,000 or so clones, about 81% found once. Input material: peripheral blood. The receptors here all came from a man aged 25-40 years with active or convalescent COVID-19. The CDR3 runs from the conserved cysteine through the conserved F or W. The D gene is left open where the match is weak. Clone size is stated in some rows and not others, as once, few, many or a class when expanded.

j_gene,v_gene,abundance,d_gene,CDR3aa,CDR3nt
TRBJ2-3,TRBV19,-,-,CASFDRGTGTDTQYF,TGTGCCAGCTTCGATCGGGGGACAGGCACAGATACGCAGTATTTT
TRBJ2-3,TRBV5-8,-,TRBD1,CASSSGQGIVVGTDTQYF,TGTGCCAGCAGCTCGGGACAGGGGATAGTCGTCGGCACAGATACGCAGTATTTT
TRBJ2-3,TRBV6-6,-,-,CASSSPGTGGDTQYF,TGTGCCAGCAGTTCCCCCGGGACCGGGGGAGATACGCAGTATTTT
TRBJ1-2,TRBV29-1,-,-,CSVYASGLEGYTF,TGCAGCGTCTACGCCTCTGGGCTGGAAGGCTACACCTTC
TRBJ2-3,TRBV27,-,TRBD2,CASSYGTSGRGTQYF,TGTGCCAGCAGTTACGGGACTAGCGGGAGAGGTACGCAGTATTTT
TRBJ1-2,TRBV28,-,TRBD1,CASSLTGTGGLGYGYTF,TGTGCCAGCAGTCTCACCGGGACAGGGGGTTTAGGCTATGGCTACACCTTC
TRBJ1-1,TRBV12-3/TRBV12-4,-,-,CASSLYEYTEAFF,TGTGCCAGCAGTTTGTACGAGTACACTGAAGCTTTCTTT
TRBJ1-4,TRBV13,-,-,CASQEATNEKLFF,TGTGCCAGCCAGGAGGCAACTAATGAAAAACTGTTTTTT
TRBJ1-1,TRBV19,-,-,CASSRDLWAGTEAFF,TGTGCCAGTAGTAGGGACTTATGGGCGGGGACTGAAGCTTTCTTT
TRBJ1-1,TRBV3-1/TRBV3-2,-,-,CASSQGQLGIEAFF,TGTGCCAGCAGCCAAGGACAGTTGGGAATTGAAGCTTTCTTT
TRBJ2-7,TRBV4-3,few,TRBD1,CASSPRGTAYEQYF,TGCGCCAGCAGCCCCAGGGGGACAGCCTACGAGCAGTACTTC
TRBJ2-5,TRBV28,-,-,CASSLRLGSETQYF,TGTGCCAGCAGTTTGCGGCTTGGGAGTGAGACCCAGTACTTC
TRBJ2-1,TRBV10-2,-,TRBD2,CASSDIAGGFNEQFF,TGCGCCAGCAGCGACATAGCGGGGGGGTTCAATGAGCAGTTCTTC
TRBJ2-3,TRBV10-1,-,-,CASSAAGPTDTQYF,TGCGCCAGCAGTGCGGCTGGGCCTACAGATACGCAGTATTTT
TRBJ1-2,TRBV5-6,-,-,CASSRGRENGGYTF,TGTGCCAGCAGCCGGGGACGGGAGAATGGTGGCTACACCTTC
TRBJ2-5,TRBV14,-,TRBD2,CASSRLHGRGEETQYF,TGTGCCAGCAGCCGCCTTCATGGTCGGGGGGAAGAGACCCAGTACTTC
TRBJ1-2,TRBV9,-,TRBD1,CASSVQQGANGYTF,TGTGCCAGCAGCGTACAACAGGGGGCGAATGGCTACACCTTC
TRBJ2-1,TRBV7-6,-,-,CASSLGETFSGESSYNEQFF,TGTGCCAGCAGCTTGGGTGAGACATTTTCAGGGGAAAGCTCCTACAATGAGCAGTTCTTC
TRBJ1-2,TRBV29-1,-,-,CSVEGRGQYGYTF,TGCAGCGTTGAAGGCAGGGGCCAGTATGGCTACACCTTC
TRBJ1-2,TRBV7-9,-,-,CASSLSSTAHGYTF,TGTGCCAGCAGCTTATCTTCGACAGCGCATGGCTACACCTTC
TRBJ1-1,TRBV19,-,TRBD1,CASSIGPGQGRGTEAFF,TGTGCCAGTAGTATAGGACCGGGACAGGGCCGTGGCACTGAAGCTTTCTTT
TRBJ1-4,TRBV18,few,TRBD1,CASSPTGVPTNEKLFF,TGTGCCAGCTCACCAACAGGGGTCCCAACTAATGAAAAACTGTTTTTT
TRBJ2-7,TRBV7-9,once,TRBD2,CASSDGAGGNYEQYF,TGTGCCAGCAGCGACGGAGCGGGAGGGAACTACGAGCAGTACTTC
TRBJ1-3,TRBV5-1,-,-,CASSFWVAGGYSGNTIYF,TGCGCCAGCAGCTTCTGGGTCGCTGGGGGGTACTCTGGAAACACCATATATTTT
TRBJ2-5,TRBV28,-,TRBD2,CASSYLGGGQETQYF,TGTGCCAGCAGTTATCTCGGGGGGGGTCAAGAGACCCAGTACTTC
TRBJ1-5,TRBV6-2/TRBV6-3,-,TRBD1,CASSTGTGNQPQHF,TGTGCCAGCAGTACCGGGACAGGGAATCAGCCCCAGCATTTT
TRBJ2-6,TRBV5-4,-,-,CASSLEPGAGLGSGANVLTF,TGTGCCAGCAGCTTGGAACCTGGGGCAGGGCTAGGCTCTGGGGCCAACGTCCTGACTTTC
TRBJ1-2,TRBV27,-,-,CASSLTQMEGYTF,TGTGCCAGCAGTTTAACCCAGATGGAGGGCTACACCTTC
TRBJ1-3,TRBV7-2,-,-,CASSFQGTGNTIYF,TGTGCCAGCAGCTTCCAGGGGACTGGAAACACCATATATTTT